This T cell receptor (beta chain) was profiled in a study of T cell responses to AZD1222 COVID-19 vaccine. Broader study findings: Repertoire collection took place solely once the T cell response had peaked. Reportedly, close to half of spike-specific TCRs are directed against unmutated variant regions. Among those given AZD1222, only six or seven were seropositive at baseline.

To note about this clone: Its antigen remains unknown.

Clones were sequenced by immunoSEQ multiplex PCR, and TCRdb holds only the in-frame ones, with some missing. The sample lists around 130,000 clones, around 90% occurring once. CDR3 size: 16 residues. V gave up 0 bases and J gave up 4 bases, with 15 bases separating them. Germline CDR1 and CDR2: WNHNN and SYGVQD (reference sequence). The sample in question was peripheral blood, obtained 28 days after the second AZD1222 dose. The clonotype originates from an adult who received the AZD1222 COVID-19 vaccine. This rearrangement joins TRBV10-1 to TRBJ1-1, with D maybe TRBD1 (5 bases). The CDR3 here is CASSESTAGRGTEAFF. The CDR3 nucleotides read TGCGCCAGCAGTGAGTCGACGGCAGGTAGGGGCACTGAAGCTTTCTTT.